This TCR beta chain is from a study of tumor-infiltrating lymphocytes in primary liver carcinoma. Study-wide results and caveats: A fraction of only about 7.5-24% of top clones appeared in all five tumor regions. Blood trailed tumors significantly in top-250-clone fraction (p = 0.039).

From roughly 0.5 ug total RNA, TCR beta cDNA was generated with a primer in the constant region. Three nested multiplex PCR rounds, a slightly modified ARM-PCR, produced the libraries for TCR beta. It was with TRBV1-TRBV30 forward primers and a C-beta reverse primer that the first two PCR rounds were run, at about 9 cycles each. TCRdb reanalysed the multiplex PCR reads using MiXCR and keeps one entry per CDR3 protein. The sample lists 55,000 to 65,000 distinct CDR3 sequences, around 64% occurring once. Comment on this clonotype: Its antigen remains unknown. The final CDR3 position lacks the conserved phenylalanine or tryptophan, pointing to a likely read error.

Germline V gene lookup returns CDR1 ENHRY and CDR2 SYGVKD. The CDR3 has 14 residues. From unsorted bulk tissue weighing about 18-30 mg, DNA and RNA were co-extracted. With chronic HBV infection, the patients were also treatment-naive. The J gene is TRBJ1-5, the V gene TRBV10-3; D is ambiguous. Sequencing used liver tumor tissue from sampling region 2. The subset here: tumor region T2, inferior pole. This clonotype originated in a man in his forties or fifties with primary liver carcinoma and hepatitis B virus infection. CDR3 bases: TGTGCCATCAGAGAGTATGAGGGCGATCAGTCCCAGCATTCT. Protein: CAIREYEGDQSQHS.